This TCR beta chain was sequenced in a study of T cell changes during pregnancy in multiple sclerosis. Here immunoSEQ multiplex PCR was the method, and the copy in TCRdb shows in-frame clones only, minus some. The sample lists 73,000 or so clones, 85% to 90% occurring once. Germline values: CDR1 SGHNT, CDR2 YENEEA. After removal of 4 bases from V and 8 bases from J, the junction contained 12 bases not matched to a gene. The CDR3 totals 16 residues. The receptor comes from a female donor in good health, enrolled as a control in a pregnancy study. Sequenced here: peripheral blood, sampled after pregnancy. The V gene is TRBV11-3, the J gene TRBJ2-1, with 9 bases fitting TRBD1. The CDR3 region has the DNA TGTGCCAGCAGCTCCCGCGAGGGGACAGGGAGGGATGAGCAGTTCTTC. Protein product: CASSSREGTGRDEQFF.